This entry describes one T cell receptor beta chain. Its matching antigen is unknown. These data belong to a study of T cell repertoires in cytomegalovirus infection. In the study overall: Shared public TCR beta signatures pointed to both CMV infection and a matching HLA type.

TCRdb ran MiXCR on the reads and lists one entry per CDR3 protein. Of about 830,000 distinct CDR3 sequences in the sample, approximately 29% were seen once. Study results and caveats: Within the response measured ex vivo, HLA-C-restricted CMV-specific TCR beta clonotypes were dominant. Of the TCR beta families, the public ones yielded a cumulative frequency that identified carriers of CMV plus the relevant HLA.

The origin of this receptor is a human donor in good health (CMV status not recorded). Some clones in this sample may be carry-over from other donors' samples. This specimen consisted of cultured CD8+ T cells from PBMCs, obtained from culture after CMV antigen stimulation.

DNA of the CDR3: TGTGCCAGCAGCTCCGGGACCCTAAGCACAGATACGCAGTATTTT. It specifies CASSSGTLSTDTQYF. The gene calls are TRBV5-8 and TRBJ2-3; D may match TRBD1 or TRBD2 (5 bases each). The CDR3 sequence is 15 residues long. Germline CDR1 and CDR2: SGHTS and YDEGEE. V was pared by 3 bases and J by 0 bases, with 11 bases between.